This T cell receptor beta chain was captured by sequencing in a study of technical replicates of blood from a handful of donors. Method: immunoSEQ multiplex PCR; TCRdb's copy keeps in-frame clones and lacks some. The table lists almost 55,000 clones, 94% of them singletons. Germline V gene sequence: CDR1 MDHEN, CDR2 SYDVKM. The CDR3 totals 14 residues. J was trimmed by 5 bases and V by 5 bases; bases with no gene match: 5. The sequenced sample was T cells isolated from PBMCs. The chain carries TRBV28 and TRBJ2-7, with TRBD2 matching 11 bases. The receptor was derived from a human donor in good health. The CDR3 DNA reads as TGTGCCAGCAGTATCTTAGCGGGAGGGAACGAGCAGTACTTC. This codes for CASSILAGGNEQYF.